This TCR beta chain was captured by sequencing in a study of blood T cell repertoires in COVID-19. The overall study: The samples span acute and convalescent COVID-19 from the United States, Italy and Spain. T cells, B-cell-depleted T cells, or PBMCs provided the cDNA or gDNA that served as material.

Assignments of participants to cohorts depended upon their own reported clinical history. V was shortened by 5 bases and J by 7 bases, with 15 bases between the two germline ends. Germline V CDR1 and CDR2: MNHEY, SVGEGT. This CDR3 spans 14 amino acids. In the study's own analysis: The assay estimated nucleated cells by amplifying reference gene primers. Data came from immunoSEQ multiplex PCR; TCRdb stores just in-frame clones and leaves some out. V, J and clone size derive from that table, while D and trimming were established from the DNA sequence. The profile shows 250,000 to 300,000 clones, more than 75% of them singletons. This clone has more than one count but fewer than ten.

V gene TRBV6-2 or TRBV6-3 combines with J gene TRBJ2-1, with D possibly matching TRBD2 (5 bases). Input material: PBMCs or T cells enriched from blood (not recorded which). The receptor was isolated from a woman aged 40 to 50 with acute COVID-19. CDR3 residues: CASSTRGARNEQFF. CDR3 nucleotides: TGTGCCAGCAGTACCCGGGGAGCTCGGAATGAGCAGTTCTTC.